The next 24 T cell receptor beta chains were all read from a single sample in a study of blood T cell repertoires in COVID-19 (dated by TCRdb to about 2020). The protocol used for the library was the immunoSEQ multiplex PCR assay. TCRdb limited this immuneACCESS table to in-frame rearrangements with V and J called. A share of clones is missing; checked studies link under half to unresolved V genes, and the rest is unexplained. This sample has fewer than 500,000 clones in its table, and roughly 77% of those were observed once. Together, the top ten hold about 1% of the sample. Sequencing was performed on peripheral blood. These receptors came from a human donor with acute or convalescent COVID-19. The donor label of this sample is uncertain.

The genes are TRBV7-2 and TRBJ2-7; 11 positions agree with TRBD2. The CDR3 is 14 residues long. The germline V gene has CDR1 SGHTA and CDR2 FQGNSA. Trimming took 7 bases from V and 2 from J; bases not matched to a gene: 4. The chain's CDR3 is CASKKLAGAYEQYF. CDR3 nucleotides: TGTGCCAGCAAAAAACTAGCGGGAGCCTACGAGCAGTACTTC. Looking up the rest from reference TRBV7-2 and TRBJ2-7 gives the full variable domain: GAGVSQSPSNKVTEKGKDVELRCDPISGHTALYWYRQSLGQGLEFLIYFQGNSAPDKSGLPSDRFSAERTGGSVSTLTIQRTQQEDSAVYLCASKKLAGAYEQYFGPGTRLTVT.

As regards this clone: At one of its ends the junction is not consistent with the germline gene, which may arise from a read error. The chain carries TRBV10-3 and TRBJ1-3; 7 nucleotides align to TRBD1. The CDR3 totals 13 residues. Germline V gene data show CDR1 as ENHRY and CDR2 as SYGVKD. The CDR3: CAIMKGTGAVSSF. The CDR3 DNA sequence: TGTGCCATCATGAAAGGAACAGGGGCAGTTTCCTCCTTT.

On this clone: This sample includes further DNA sequences coding for the same CDR3. The chain has TRBV28 and TRBJ1-2; maybe TRBD1 (5 bases). CDR1 is MDHEN, CDR2 SYDVKM, per germline. Trimming took 3 bases from V and 5 from J, leaving 10 bases between them. The CDR3 totals 13 residues. The CDR3 is CASSFGQGYGYTF. CDR3 coding DNA: TGTGCCAGCAGTTTTGGTCAGGGTTATGGCTACACCTTC.

The chain uses TRBV18 and TRBJ1-1; D ambiguous. Trimming left V 3 bases short and J 4 bases short, with 15 bases between. Germline V gene sequence: CDR1 KGHSH, CDR2 LQKENI. The CDR3 is made up of 15 amino acids. In nucleotides, the CDR3 is TGTGCCAGCTCACCCCTTGAGGGTACGGTCACTGAAGCTTTCTTT. This codes for CASSPLEGTVTEAFF.

In this sample, this clone turned up once. The J gene is TRBJ1-4, the V gene TRBV18, with D unclear. CDR3 length: 14 residues. The germline CDR1 and CDR2 sequences are KGHSH and LQKENI. Trimming stripped 3 bases from V and 7 bases from J, with 12 bases between. The chain's CDR3 is CASSPPEVREKLFF. The CDR3 nucleotides are TGTGCCAGCTCACCTCCGGAGGTTCGTGAAAAACTGTTTTTT.

The chain has TRBV28 and TRBJ2-1; possible D gene TRBD2, 6 bases. V was pared by 8 bases and J by 4 bases, with 12 bases between. Germline V gives CDR1 MDHEN, CDR2 SYDVKM. The CDR3 consists of 13 residues. CDR3 sequence: CASVAGPYNEQFF. The CDR3 nucleotides are TGTGCCAGCGTGGCGGGACCTTACAATGAGCAGTTCTTC.

The gene calls are TRBV2 and TRBJ1-2, with no clear D. The germline V and J ends were trimmed by 4 bases and 7 bases, with 10 bases remaining between them. Germline lookup yields CDR1 SNHLY and CDR2 FYNNEI. This CDR3 region has 12 residues. Here the CDR3 reads CASSGDVRGYTF. The DNA of the CDR3 is TGTGCCAGCAGTGGAGATGTCCGTGGCTACACCTTC.

The chain employs TRBV5-5 and TRBJ2-5; D remains unclear. The V end was cut by 2 bases, the J end by 5 bases, with 10 bases between. Germline V gene lookup returns CDR1 SGHKS and CDR2 YYEKEE (reference sequence). This CDR3 comprises 13 residues. Here the CDR3 DNA reads TGTGCCAGCAGCTTAATCGTAGTCGAGACCCAGTACTTC. As protein: CASSLIVVETQYF.

The chain carries TRBV21-1 and TRBJ2-7; TRBD2 is the table's D call and was not checked against the DNA. TRBV21-1 is recorded as a pseudogene. CDR3 length equals 16 residues. DNA for the CDR3: TGTGCCAGCAGCGATAAAGGAGTCTACCGGAGCTACGAGCAGTACTTC. This translates into CASSDKGVYRSYEQYF.

This clone came up a few times. The chain recombines TRBV30 with TRBJ2-2; 7 nucleotides agree with TRBD2. The CDR3 is made up of 16 amino acids. The trim removed 6 bases at V and 1 base at J, leaving 11 bases unmatched. Germline V gene sequence: CDR1 GTSNPN, CDR2 SVGIG (reference sequence). The CDR3 sequence: CACTRKRGRNTGELFF. The CDR3 DNA reads as TGTGCCTGTACTAGAAAGCGGGGACGGAACACCGGGGAGCTGTTTTTT.

V gene TRBV6-6 combines with J gene TRBJ2-2, with TRBD2 identical over 7 bases. Looked up from germline, CDR1 is MNHNY and CDR2 is SVGAGI (reference sequence). The CDR3 contains 16 residues. J was trimmed by 4 bases and V by 5 bases; bases with no gene match: 10. Here the CDR3 DNA reads TGTGCCAGCAGTCCCCAGGCCGCGGGGGTCACCGGGGAGCTGTTTTTT. It specifies CASSPQAAGVTGELFF.

At least ten counts were recorded for this clone. This chain uses TRBV5-8 with TRBJ2-1, with TRBD2 matching over 10 bases. The CDR3 runs 15 residues. V was clipped by 3 bases and J by 6 bases; unmatched bases: 6. Germline values: CDR1 SGHTS, CDR2 YDEGEE. This chain's CDR3 is CASSSEGLASNEQFF. CDR3 in DNA: TGTGCCAGCAGCTCCGAGGGACTAGCGTCCAATGAGCAGTTCTTC.

The rearrangement links TRBV14 to TRBJ1-4, with D perhaps matching TRBD1 (5 bases). V lost 1 base and J lost 13, with 16 bases in between. Germline values: CDR1 SGHDN, CDR2 FVKESK. CDR3 length: 14 residues. The DNA for the CDR3 is TGTGCCAGCAGCCAAGGTGGGGCCCGCCGGAGACTGTTTTTT. It yields the protein CASSQGGARRRLFF.

The chain uses TRBV6-4 and TRBJ2-1, with 7 bases aligning to TRBD1. The J segment lost 1 base and the V segment lost 6 bases, leaving 6 bases of the junction unmatched. CDR3 size: 15 residues. CDR1 MRHNA and CDR2 SNTAGT come from the germline V gene. The chain's CDR3 is CASSPQGTSYNEQFF. As DNA, the CDR3 is TGTGCCAGCAGCCCACAGGGGACGTCCTACAATGAGCAGTTCTTC.

This CDR3 is CSVKGGLNTEAFF. The CDR3 DNA reads TGCAGCGTTAAAGGCGGCTTGAACACTGAAGCTTTCTTT. The rearrangement uses TRBV29-1 and TRBJ1-1; D is ambiguous. The V end lost 5 bases, the J end lost 0 bases, and 10 bases lay between the germline ends. Germline loops: CDR1 SQVTM, CDR2 ANQGSEA. The CDR3 runs 13 residues.

The chain is built from TRBV6-5 and TRBJ1-2, with a weak D call TRBD1 (5 bases). The CDR3 is made up of 15 amino acids. CDR1 and CDR2 (germline): MNHEY, SVGAGI. Trimming took 2 bases from V and 8 from J, leaving 18 bases between them. The CDR3 sequence is CASSYVKRGYEGYTF. CDR3 nucleotides: TGTGCCAGCAGTTACGTGAAAAGGGGATACGAGGGCTACACCTTC.

The chain has TRBV9 and TRBJ2-5; 10 bases line up with TRBD1. Trimming took 5 bases from V and 5 from J; bases not matched to a gene: 9. The CDR3 is made up of 15 amino acids. CDR1 SGDLS and CDR2 YYNGEE come from the germline V gene. CDR3: CASSARQGAWETQYF. DNA of the CDR3: TGTGCCAGCAGTGCCCGACAGGGGGCGTGGGAGACCCAGTACTTC.

This clone came up a few times. V is TRBV28 and J is TRBJ1-4, with 7 bases aligning to TRBD1. Trimming took 2 bases from V and 5 from J; bases not matched to a gene: 5. Germline V lookup: CDR1 MDHEN, CDR2 SYDVKM. CDR3 length equals 15 residues. Here the CDR3 reads CASSLGGQRNEKLFF. In nucleotides, the CDR3 is TGTGCCAGCAGTTTAGGGGGACAGCGCAATGAAAAACTGTTTTTT.

This clone was detected once. The rearrangement links TRBV28 to TRBJ2-7, with D maybe TRBD2 (5 bases). Per the germline V gene, CDR1 is MDHEN and CDR2 is SYDVKM. The V end lost 5 bases, the J end lost 4 bases, and 9 bases lay between the germline ends. The CDR3 is 12 residues long. The CDR3 sequence is CASSLEGYEQYF. Here the CDR3 DNA reads TGTGCCAGCAGTCTTGAGGGTTACGAGCAGTACTTC.

This chain uses TRBV3-1 (or the pseudogene TRBV3-2) with TRBJ1-1, with 9 bases matching TRBD1. CDR3 size: 15 residues. Germline CDR1 reads LGHDT; CDR2 reads YNNKEL (reference sequence). Trimming removed 1 base from V and 4 bases from J; junction bases left unmatched: 4. The CDR3 is CASSQADRGGTEAFF. The CDR3 coding sequence is TGTGCCAGCAGCCAAGCTGACAGGGGGGGCACTGAAGCTTTCTTT.

The chain joins TRBV29-1 to TRBJ1-1; D not resolved. V was cut by 4 bases and J by 2 bases, with 8 bases left in between. Germline lookup yields CDR1 SQVTM and CDR2 ANQGSEA. The CDR3 is 12 amino acids. The CDR3 region is CSVVGANTEAFF. CDR3 DNA: TGCAGCGTTGTCGGAGCCAACACTGAAGCTTTCTTT.

V and J are TRBV27 and TRBJ1-3, with TRBD1 identical over 10 bases. Germline assignment: CDR1 MNHEY and CDR2 SMNVEV (reference sequence). Unmatched junction bases numbered 12, after V lost 4 bases and J lost 0 bases. The CDR3 extends over 19 amino acids. CDR3 in amino acids: CASSSTGTGAAFSGNTIYF. The CDR3, as DNA: TGTGCCAGCAGTTCGACCGGGACAGGGGCCGCGTTCTCTGGAAACACCATATATTTT.

The rearrangement uses TRBV6-5 and TRBJ1-5; D gene uncertain. Per germline, CDR1 MNHEY and CDR2 SVGAGI. Trimming stripped 8 bases from V and 5 bases from J, with 7 bases between. The CDR3 sequence is 11 residues long. For the CDR3, the DNA is TGTGCCAGCGCGATACATCAGCCCCAGCATTTT. This gives the protein CASAIHQPQHF.

V gene TRBV28 combines with J gene TRBJ2-7, with 11 bases aligning to TRBD2. The CDR3 sequence is 13 residues long. Trimming cost V 5 bases and J 6 bases; bases outside gene matches: 3. CDR1 and CDR2 (germline): MDHEN, SYDVKM. This chain's CDR3 is CASSLSGRAEQYF. For the CDR3, the DNA is TGTGCCAGCAGTCTTAGCGGGAGGGCCGAGCAGTACTTC.